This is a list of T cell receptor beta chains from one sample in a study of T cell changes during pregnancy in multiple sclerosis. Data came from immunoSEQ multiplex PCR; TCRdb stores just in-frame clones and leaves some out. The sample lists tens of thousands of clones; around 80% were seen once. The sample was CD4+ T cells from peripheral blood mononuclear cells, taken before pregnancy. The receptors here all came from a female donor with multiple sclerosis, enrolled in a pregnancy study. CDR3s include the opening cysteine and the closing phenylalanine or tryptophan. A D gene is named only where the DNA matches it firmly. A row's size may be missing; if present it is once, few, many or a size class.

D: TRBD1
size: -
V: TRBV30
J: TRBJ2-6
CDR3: CAWSVPFGDRVSGANVLTF
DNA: TGTGCCTGGAGTGTACCTTTCGGGGACAGGGTCTCTGGGGCCAACGTCCTGACTTTC

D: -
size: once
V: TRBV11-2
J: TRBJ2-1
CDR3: CASSLEGQGYNEQFF
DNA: TGTGCCAGCAGCTTAGAGGGGCAGGGTTACAATGAGCAGTTCTTC

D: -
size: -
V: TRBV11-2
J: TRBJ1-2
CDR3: CASSLSFGYTF
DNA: TGTGCCAGCAGCTTATCCTTTGGCTACACCTTC

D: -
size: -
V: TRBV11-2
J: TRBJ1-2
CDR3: CASSLQGGGYGYTF
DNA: TGTGCCAGCAGCTTACAGGGAGGGGGGTATGGCTACACCTTC

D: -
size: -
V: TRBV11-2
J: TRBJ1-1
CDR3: CASSFGLNTEAFF
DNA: TGTGCCAGCAGCTTCGGGTTGAACACTGAAGCTTTCTTT

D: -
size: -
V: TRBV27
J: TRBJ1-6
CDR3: CASSLGLLSSYNSPLHF
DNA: TGTGCCAGCAGTTTGGGACTGTTAAGCTCCTATAATTCACCCCTCCACTTT

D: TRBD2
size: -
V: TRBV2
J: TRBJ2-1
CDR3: CASSPGLAGVDEQFF
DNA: TGTGCCAGCAGTCCTGGACTAGCGGGAGTGGATGAGCAGTTCTTC

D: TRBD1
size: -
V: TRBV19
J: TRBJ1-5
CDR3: CASSKTKRQGAAQPQHF
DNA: TGTGCCAGTAGTAAGACAAAGCGACAGGGGGCAGCTCAGCCCCAGCATTTT

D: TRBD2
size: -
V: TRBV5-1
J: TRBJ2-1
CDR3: CAGSETSSDEQFF
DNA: TGCGCCGGAAGTGAGACTAGCTCGGATGAGCAGTTCTTC

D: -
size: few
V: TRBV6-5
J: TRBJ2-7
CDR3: CASSPQAHEQYF
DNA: TGTGCCAGCAGTCCTCAGGCCCACGAGCAGTACTTC

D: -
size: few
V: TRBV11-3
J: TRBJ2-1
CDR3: CASSLDQGGSSSYNEQFF
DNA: TGTGCCAGCAGCTTAGATCAGGGGGGTTCGAGCTCCTACAATGAGCAGTTCTTC

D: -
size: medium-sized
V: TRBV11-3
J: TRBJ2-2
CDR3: CASSLEQGGTANTGELFF
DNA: TGTGCCAGCAGCTTAGAACAGGGGGGGACAGCGAACACCGGGGAGCTGTTTTTT

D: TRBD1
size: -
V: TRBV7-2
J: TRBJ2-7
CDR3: CASSSQPQGNEQYF
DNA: TGTGCCAGCAGCTCCCAACCACAGGGGAACGAGCAGTACTTC

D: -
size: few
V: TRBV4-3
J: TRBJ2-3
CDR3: CASSHRQFTDTQYF
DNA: TGCGCCAGCAGCCACCGCCAGTTCACAGATACGCAGTATTTT

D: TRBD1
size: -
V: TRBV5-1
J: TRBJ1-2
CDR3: CASSVDRTGYTF
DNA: TGCGCCAGCAGCGTGGACAGGACCGGCTACACCTTC

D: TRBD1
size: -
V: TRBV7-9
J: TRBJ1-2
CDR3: CASSLVGTGVNYGYTF
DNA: TGTGCCAGCAGCTTAGTGGGGACAGGGGTTAACTATGGCTACACCTTC

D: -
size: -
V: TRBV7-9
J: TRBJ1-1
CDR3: CASRTGQKDTEAFF
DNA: TGTGCCAGCCGGACCGGACAGAAGGACACTGAAGCTTTCTTT

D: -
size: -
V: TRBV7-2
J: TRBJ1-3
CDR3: CASSWGVGNTIYF
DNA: TGTGCCAGCAGCTGGGGGGTTGGAAACACCATATATTTT

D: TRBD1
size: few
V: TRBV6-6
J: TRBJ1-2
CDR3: CASSYGDRNTNGYTF
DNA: TGTGCCAGCAGTTACGGGGACAGGAATACGAATGGCTACACCTTC

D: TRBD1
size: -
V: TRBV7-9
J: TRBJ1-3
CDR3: CASSFGQGYSGNTIYF
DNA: TGTGCCAGCAGCTTCGGACAGGGATACTCTGGAAACACCATATATTTT

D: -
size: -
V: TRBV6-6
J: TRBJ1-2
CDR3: CASSSETDNYGYTF
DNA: TGTGCCAGCAGTTCAGAGACAGATAACTATGGCTACACCTTC

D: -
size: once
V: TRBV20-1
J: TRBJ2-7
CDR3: CSAQQGNEQYF
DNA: TGCAGTGCCCAACAGGGAAACGAGCAGTACTTC

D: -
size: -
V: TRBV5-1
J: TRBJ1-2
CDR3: CASSLASGPGGYTF
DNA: TGCGCCAGCAGCTTGGCCTCAGGGCCAGGGGGCTACACCTTC

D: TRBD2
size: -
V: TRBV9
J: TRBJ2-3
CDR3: CASSFAGGDTQYF
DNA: TGTGCCAGCAGTTTCGCGGGGGGGGATACGCAGTATTTT

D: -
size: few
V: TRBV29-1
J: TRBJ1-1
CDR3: CSAGTPGMNTEAFF
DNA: TGCAGCGCTGGAACCCCAGGGATGAACACTGAAGCTTTCTTT

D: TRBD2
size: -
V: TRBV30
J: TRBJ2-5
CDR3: CAWSLAGSQETQYF
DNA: TGTGCCTGGAGCCTAGCGGGGTCTCAAGAGACCCAGTACTTC

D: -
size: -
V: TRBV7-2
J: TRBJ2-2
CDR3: CASSPKEGGLLNTGELFF
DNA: TGTGCCAGCAGCCCCAAAGAGGGGGGGCTGTTGAACACCGGGGAGCTGTTTTTT

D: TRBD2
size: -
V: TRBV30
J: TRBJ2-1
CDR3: CAWSGGLAGSYNEQFF
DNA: TGTGCCTGGAGCGGAGGACTAGCGGGGTCCTACAATGAGCAGTTCTTC

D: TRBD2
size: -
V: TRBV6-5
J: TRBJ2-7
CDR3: CASRRTSGSYEQYF
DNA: TGTGCCAGCAGGCGGACTAGCGGCTCCTACGAGCAGTACTTC

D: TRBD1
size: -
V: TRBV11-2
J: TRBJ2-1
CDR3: CASSLVSRDRSSYNEQFF
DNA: TGTGCCAGCAGCTTAGTCTCCCGGGACAGGAGCTCCTACAATGAGCAGTTCTTC

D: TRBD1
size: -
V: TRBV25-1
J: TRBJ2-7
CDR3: CASSDTGQGAYEQYF
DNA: TGTGCCAGCAGTGATACAGGACAGGGGGCTTACGAGCAGTACTTC

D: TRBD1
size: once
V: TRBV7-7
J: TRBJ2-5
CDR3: CASSLEPPRQGGRETQYF
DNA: TGTGCCAGCAGCTTAGAGCCCCCTAGACAGGGGGGGAGAGAGACCCAGTACTTC

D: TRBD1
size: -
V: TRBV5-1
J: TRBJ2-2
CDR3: CASSLAGTGIVHGELFF
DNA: TGCGCCAGCAGCTTGGCGGGGACAGGGATTGTTCACGGGGAGCTGTTTTTT

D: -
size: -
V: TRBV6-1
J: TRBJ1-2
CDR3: CASSGGENYGYTF
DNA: TGTGCCTCTTCGGGGGGGGAAAACTATGGCTACACCTTC

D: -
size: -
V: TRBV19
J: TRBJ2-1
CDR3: CASISGSEQFF
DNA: TGTGCCAGTATTTCGGGGAGTGAGCAGTTCTTC

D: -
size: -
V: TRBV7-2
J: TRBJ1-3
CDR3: CASSLSSGFNQNTIYF
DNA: TGTGCCAGCAGCTTAAGTTCGGGATTTAACCAGAACACCATATATTTT

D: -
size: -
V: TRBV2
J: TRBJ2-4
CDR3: CASSFSEQSENIQYF
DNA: TGTGCCAGCAGTTTTTCGGAGCAGTCAGAAAACATTCAGTACTTC

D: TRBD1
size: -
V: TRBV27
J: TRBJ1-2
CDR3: CASSPQDRGVGGYTF
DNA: TGTGCCAGCAGTCCCCAGGACAGGGGGGTAGGTGGCTACACCTTC

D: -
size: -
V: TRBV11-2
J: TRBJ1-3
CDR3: CASRSQFSLENTIYF
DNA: TGTGCCAGCAGATCCCAATTTAGCTTGGAAAACACCATATATTTT

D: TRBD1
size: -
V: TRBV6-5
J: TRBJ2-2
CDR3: CASSQGAVTGELFF
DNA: TGTGCCAGCAGTCAGGGGGCAGTAACCGGGGAGCTGTTTTTT

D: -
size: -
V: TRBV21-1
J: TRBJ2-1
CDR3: CASSNSCLAGDNEQFF
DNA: TGTGCCAGCAGCAACTCTTGCCTAGCGGGGGACAATGAGCAGTTCTTC

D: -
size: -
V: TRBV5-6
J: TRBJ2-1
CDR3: CASSLGLANNNEQFF
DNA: TGTGCCAGCAGCTTGGGGCTAGCGAATAACAATGAGCAGTTCTTC

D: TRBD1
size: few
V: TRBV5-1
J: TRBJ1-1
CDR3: CASSMDRVGTEAFF
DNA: TGCGCCAGCAGCATGGACAGGGTTGGCACTGAAGCTTTCTTT

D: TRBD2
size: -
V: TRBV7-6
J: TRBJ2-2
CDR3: CASTPGTTKTGELFF
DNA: TGTGCCAGCACCCCCGGGACTACAAAAACCGGGGAGCTGTTTTTT

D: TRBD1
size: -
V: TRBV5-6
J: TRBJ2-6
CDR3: CASSFGQGASGANVLTF
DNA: TGTGCCAGCAGCTTCGGACAGGGGGCCTCTGGGGCCAACGTCCTGACTTTC

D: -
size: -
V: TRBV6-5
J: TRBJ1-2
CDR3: CASSYVRGQANYGYTF
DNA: TGTGCCAGCAGTTACGTCAGAGGGCAAGCTAACTATGGCTACACCTTC

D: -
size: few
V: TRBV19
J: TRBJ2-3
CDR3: CASSINSDTQYF
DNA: TGTGCCAGTAGTATCAACAGCGATACGCAGTATTTT

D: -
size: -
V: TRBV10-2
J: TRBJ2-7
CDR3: CASTAQGSYEQYF
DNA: TGCGCCAGCACCGCACAGGGCTCCTACGAGCAGTACTTC

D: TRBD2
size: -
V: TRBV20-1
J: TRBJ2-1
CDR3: CSAGGVNEQFF
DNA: TGCAGTGCTGGGGGGGTGAATGAGCAGTTCTTC

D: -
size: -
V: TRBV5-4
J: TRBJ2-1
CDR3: CASSPGRGKNNEQFF
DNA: TGTGCCAGCAGCCCGGGTAGGGGTAAAAACAATGAGCAGTTCTTC

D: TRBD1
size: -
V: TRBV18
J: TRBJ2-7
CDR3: CASSVSWDSSYEQYF
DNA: TGTGCCAGCTCAGTTTCATGGGACAGCTCCTACGAGCAGTACTTC

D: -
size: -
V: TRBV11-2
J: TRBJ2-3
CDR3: CASSLGILSTDTQYF
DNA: TGTGCCAGCAGCTTAGGAATTCTAAGCACAGATACGCAGTATTTT

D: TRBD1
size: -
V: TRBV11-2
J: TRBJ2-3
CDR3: CASSRDRVVDTQYF
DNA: TGTGCCAGCAGCCGGGACAGGGTGGTAGATACGCAGTATTTT

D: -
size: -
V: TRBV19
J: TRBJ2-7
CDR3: CASSIRLSLAYEQYF
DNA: TGTGCCAGTAGTATCCGCCTAAGCCTAGCCTACGAGCAGTACTTC

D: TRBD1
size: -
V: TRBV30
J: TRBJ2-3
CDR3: CALNRGQADTQYF
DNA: TGTGCCTTAAACAGGGGGCAGGCAGATACGCAGTATTTT

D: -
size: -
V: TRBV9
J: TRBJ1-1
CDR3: CASSAGPNTEAFF
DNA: TGTGCCAGCAGCGCGGGTCCAAACACTGAAGCTTTCTTT

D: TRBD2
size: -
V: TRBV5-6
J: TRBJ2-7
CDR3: CASSLITSGGRRSRDEQYF
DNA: TGTGCCAGCAGCCTCATTACTAGCGGGGGAAGACGGTCACGCGACGAGCAGTACTTC

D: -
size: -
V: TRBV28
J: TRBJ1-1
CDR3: CASRPSGWGVAEAFF
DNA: TGTGCCAGCAGGCCATCTGGGTGGGGCGTCGCTGAAGCTTTCTTT

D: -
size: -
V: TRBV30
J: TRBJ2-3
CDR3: CAWTDPGGTDTQYF
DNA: TGTGCCTGGACAGACCCGGGGGGCACAGATACGCAGTATTTT

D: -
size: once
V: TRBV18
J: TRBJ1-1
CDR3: CASSPRPGNTEAFF
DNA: TGTGCCAGCTCACCACGCCCGGGGAACACTGAAGCTTTCTTT